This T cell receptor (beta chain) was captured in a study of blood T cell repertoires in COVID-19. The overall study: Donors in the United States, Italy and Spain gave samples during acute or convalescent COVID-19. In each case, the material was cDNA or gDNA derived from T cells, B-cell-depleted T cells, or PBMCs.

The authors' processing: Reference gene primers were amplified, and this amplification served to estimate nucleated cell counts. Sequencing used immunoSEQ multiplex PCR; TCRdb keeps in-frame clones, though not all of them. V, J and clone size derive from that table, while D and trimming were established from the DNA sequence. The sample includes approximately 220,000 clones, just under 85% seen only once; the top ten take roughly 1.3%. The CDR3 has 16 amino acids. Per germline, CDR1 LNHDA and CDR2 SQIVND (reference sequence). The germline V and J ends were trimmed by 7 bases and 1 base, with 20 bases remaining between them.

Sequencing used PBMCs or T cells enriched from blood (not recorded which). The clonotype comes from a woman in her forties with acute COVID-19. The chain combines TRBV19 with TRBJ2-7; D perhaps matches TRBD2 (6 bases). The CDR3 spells CASTPGGASLSYEQYF. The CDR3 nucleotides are TGTGCCAGTACCCCCGGAGGGGCTAGTCTTTCCTACGAGCAGTACTTC.